This T cell receptor beta chain was found in a study of cytomegalovirus exposure and HLA in healthy donors. Primers for the PCR totalled 60 Vbeta and 13 Jbeta. The table came from immunoSEQ multiplex PCR; TCRdb's copy has only in-frame clones and leaves some out. The repertoire has 85,000 to 120,000 clones, more than 60% of them found once; the top ten carry 5% to 7%. Germline V CDR1 and CDR2: LGHNA, YSLEER. The CDR3 has 14 residues. V was cut by 4 bases and J by 5 bases, with 11 bases left in between. This clone was observed a few times. V gene TRBV4-3 combines with J gene TRBJ2-2, with a possible D match to TRBD2 (6 bases). The sequenced material came from PBMCs. This TCR was recovered from a woman aged 45-59 years in good health and CMV-seropositive. The CDR3 sequence: CASSRGDSTGELFF. As DNA, the CDR3 is TGCGCCAGCAGCCGGGGGGACTCAACCGGGGAGCTGTTTTTT.